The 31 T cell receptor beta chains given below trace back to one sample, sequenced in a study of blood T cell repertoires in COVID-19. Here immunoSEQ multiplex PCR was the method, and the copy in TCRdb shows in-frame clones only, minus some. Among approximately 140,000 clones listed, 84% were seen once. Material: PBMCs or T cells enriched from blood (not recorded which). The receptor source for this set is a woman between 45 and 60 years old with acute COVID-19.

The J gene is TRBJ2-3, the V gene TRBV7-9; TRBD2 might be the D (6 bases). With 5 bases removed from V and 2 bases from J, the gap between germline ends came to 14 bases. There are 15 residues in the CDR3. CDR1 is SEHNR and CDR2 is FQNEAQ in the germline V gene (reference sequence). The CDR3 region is CASSPRSGSTDTQYF. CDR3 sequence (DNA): TGTGCCAGCAGCCCTCGGAGCGGGTCCACAGATACGCAGTATTTT.

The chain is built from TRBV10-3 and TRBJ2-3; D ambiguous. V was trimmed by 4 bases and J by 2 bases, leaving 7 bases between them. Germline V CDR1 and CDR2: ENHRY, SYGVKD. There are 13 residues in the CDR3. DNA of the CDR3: TGTGCCATCAGTGTCGGTATCACAGATACGCAGTATTTT. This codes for CAISVGITDTQYF.

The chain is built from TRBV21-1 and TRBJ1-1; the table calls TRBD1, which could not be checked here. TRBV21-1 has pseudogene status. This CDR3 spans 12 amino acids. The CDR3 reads CASSSRQPLIAF. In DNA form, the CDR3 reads TGTGCCAGCAGCAGTAGACAGCCCTTGATAGCCTTT.

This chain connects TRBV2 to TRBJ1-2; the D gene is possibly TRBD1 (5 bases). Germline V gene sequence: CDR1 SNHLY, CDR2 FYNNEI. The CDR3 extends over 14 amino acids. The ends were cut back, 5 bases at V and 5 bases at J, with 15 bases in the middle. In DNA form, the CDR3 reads TGTGCCAGCAGTCTACTAGCCGGGGGGTATGGCTACACCTTC. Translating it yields CASSLLAGGYGYTF.

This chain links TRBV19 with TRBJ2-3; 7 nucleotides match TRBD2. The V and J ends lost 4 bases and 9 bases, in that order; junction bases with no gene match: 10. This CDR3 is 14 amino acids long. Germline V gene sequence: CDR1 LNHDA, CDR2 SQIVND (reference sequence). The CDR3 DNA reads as TGTGCCAGTAGTACCCGATCCCAGCGGGACACGCAGTATTTT. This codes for CASSTRSQRDTQYF.

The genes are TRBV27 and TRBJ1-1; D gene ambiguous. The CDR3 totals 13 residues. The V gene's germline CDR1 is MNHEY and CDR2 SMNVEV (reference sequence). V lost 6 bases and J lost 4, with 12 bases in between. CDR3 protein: CASSPRIGTEAFF. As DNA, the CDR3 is TGTGCCAGCAGCCCCAGAATTGGCACTGAAGCTTTCTTT.

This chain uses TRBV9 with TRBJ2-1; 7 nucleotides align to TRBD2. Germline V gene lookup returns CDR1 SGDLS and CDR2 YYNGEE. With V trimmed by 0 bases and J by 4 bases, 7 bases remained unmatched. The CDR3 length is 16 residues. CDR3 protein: CASSVVASGGYNEQFF. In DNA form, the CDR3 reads TGTGCCAGCAGCGTAGTGGCTAGCGGAGGGTACAATGAGCAGTTCTTC.

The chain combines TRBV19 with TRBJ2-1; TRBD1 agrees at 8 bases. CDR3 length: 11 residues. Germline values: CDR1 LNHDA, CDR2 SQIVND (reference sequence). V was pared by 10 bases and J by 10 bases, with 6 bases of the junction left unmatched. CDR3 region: CAIDRGTEQFF. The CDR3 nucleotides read TGTGCCATCGACAGGGGTACCGAGCAGTTCTTC.

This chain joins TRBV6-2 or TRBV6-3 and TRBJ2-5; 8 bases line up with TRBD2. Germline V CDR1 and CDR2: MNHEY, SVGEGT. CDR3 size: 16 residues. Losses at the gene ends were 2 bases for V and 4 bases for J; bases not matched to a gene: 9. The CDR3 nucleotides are TGTGCCAGCAGTTACGATAGACTAGCGAACCGAGAGACCCAGTACTTC. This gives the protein CASSYDRLANRETQYF.

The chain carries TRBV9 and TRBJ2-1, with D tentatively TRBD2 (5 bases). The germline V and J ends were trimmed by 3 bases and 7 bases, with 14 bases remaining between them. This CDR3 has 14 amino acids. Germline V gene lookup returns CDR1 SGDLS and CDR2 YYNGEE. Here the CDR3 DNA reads TGTGCCAGCAGCGGTTCCCCTAGCTCGAATGAGCAGTTCTTC. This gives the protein CASSGSPSSNEQFF.

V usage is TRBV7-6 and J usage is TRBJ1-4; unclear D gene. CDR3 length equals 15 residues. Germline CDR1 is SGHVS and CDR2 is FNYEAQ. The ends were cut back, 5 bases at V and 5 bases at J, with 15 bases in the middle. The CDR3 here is CASSPGYAANEKLFF. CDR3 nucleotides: TGTGCCAGCAGCCCCGGGTACGCAGCCAATGAAAAACTGTTTTTT. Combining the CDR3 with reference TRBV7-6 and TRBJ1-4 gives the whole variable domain GAGVSQSPRYKVTKRGQDVALRCDPISGHVSLYWYRQALGQGPEFLTYFNYEAQQDKSGLPNDRFSAERPEGSISTLTIQRTEQRDSAMYRCASSPGYAANEKLFFGSGTQLSVL.

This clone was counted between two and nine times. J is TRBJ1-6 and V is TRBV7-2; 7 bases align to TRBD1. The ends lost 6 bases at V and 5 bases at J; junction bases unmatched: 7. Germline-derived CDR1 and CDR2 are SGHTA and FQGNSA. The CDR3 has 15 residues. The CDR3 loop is CASRSGTENNSPLHF. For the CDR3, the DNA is TGTGCCAGCAGGTCCGGGACAGAGAATAATTCACCCCTCCACTTT.

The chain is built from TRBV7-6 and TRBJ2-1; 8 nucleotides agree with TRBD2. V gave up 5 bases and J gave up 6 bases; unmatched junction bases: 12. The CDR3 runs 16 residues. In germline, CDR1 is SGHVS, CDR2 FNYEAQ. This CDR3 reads CASSPSSGRGGNEQFF. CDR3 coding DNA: TGTGCCAGCAGCCCTTCCAGCGGGAGAGGGGGCAATGAGCAGTTCTTC.

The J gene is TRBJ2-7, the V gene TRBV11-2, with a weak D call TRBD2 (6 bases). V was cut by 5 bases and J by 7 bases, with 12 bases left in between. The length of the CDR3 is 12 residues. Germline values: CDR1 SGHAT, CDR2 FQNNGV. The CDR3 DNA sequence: TGTGCCAGCAGCCCCTCGGGGAGGGAGCAGTACTTC. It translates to CASSPSGREQYF.

CDR3 residues: CSASAVSSNQPQHF. CDR3 DNA sequence: TGCAGTGCTAGTGCCGTCAGTAGCAATCAGCCCCAGCATTTT. This chain links TRBV20-1 with TRBJ1-5; no clear D gene. Germline lookup yields CDR1 DFQATT and CDR2 SNEGSKA (reference sequence). Trimming took off 3 bases at V and 0 bases at J, with 9 bases between the two ends. CDR3 length equals 14 residues.

The CDR3 loop reads CASSLTGGSANYGYTF. For the CDR3, the DNA is TGTGCCAGCAGCTTGACAGGGGGATCAGCTAACTATGGCTACACCTTC. V is TRBV5-5 and J is TRBJ1-2, with 8 bases lining up with TRBD1. The CDR3 totals 16 residues. Germline CDR1 and CDR2: SGHKS and YYEKEE (reference sequence). Trimming cost V 1 base and J 0 bases; bases outside gene matches: 5.

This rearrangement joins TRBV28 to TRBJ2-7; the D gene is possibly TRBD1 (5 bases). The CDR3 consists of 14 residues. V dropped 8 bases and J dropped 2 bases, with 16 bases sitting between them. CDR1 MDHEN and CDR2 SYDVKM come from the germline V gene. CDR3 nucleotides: TGTGCCAGCTCCTCCCCGACAGCTACCTACGAGCAGTACTTC. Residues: CASSSPTATYEQYF.

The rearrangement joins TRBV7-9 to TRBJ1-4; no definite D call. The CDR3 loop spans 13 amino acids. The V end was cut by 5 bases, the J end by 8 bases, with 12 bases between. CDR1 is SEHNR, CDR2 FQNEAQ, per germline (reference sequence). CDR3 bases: TGTGCCAGCAGCGACGGGTTTTCCGAAAAACTGTTTTTT. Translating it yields CASSDGFSEKLFF.

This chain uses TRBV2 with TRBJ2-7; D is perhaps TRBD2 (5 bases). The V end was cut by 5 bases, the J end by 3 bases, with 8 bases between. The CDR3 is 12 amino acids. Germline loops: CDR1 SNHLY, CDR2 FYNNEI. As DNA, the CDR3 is TGTGCCAGCAGTCCGGAGGTCTACGAGCAGTACTTC. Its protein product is CASSPEVYEQYF.

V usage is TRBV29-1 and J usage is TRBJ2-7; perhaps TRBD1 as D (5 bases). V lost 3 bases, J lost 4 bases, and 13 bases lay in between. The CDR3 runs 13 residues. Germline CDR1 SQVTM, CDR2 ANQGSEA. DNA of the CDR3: TGCAGCGTTGAGTCAGGGTTGGGATACGAGCAGTACTTC. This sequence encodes CSVESGLGYEQYF.

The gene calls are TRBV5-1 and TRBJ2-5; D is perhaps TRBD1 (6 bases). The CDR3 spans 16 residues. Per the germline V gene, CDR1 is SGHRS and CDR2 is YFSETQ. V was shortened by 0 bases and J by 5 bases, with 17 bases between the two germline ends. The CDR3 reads CASSLAAGAPGETQYF. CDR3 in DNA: TGCGCCAGCAGCTTGGCGGCAGGGGCACCGGGGGAGACCCAGTACTTC.

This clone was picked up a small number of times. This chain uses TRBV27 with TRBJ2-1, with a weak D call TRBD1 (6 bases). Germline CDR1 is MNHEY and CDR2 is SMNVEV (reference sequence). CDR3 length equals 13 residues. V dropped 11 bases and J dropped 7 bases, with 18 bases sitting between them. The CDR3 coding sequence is TGTGCCGGCGGCGAGGCCACAGGGAATGAGCAGTTCTTC. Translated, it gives CAGGEATGNEQFF.

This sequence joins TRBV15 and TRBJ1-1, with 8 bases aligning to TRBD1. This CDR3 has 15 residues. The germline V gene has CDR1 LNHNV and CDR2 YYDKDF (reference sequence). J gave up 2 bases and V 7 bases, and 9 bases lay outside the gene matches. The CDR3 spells CATTTGERINTEAFF. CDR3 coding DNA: TGTGCCACCACGACAGGGGAGCGGATAAACACTGAAGCTTTCTTT.

The CDR3 loop is CASSYGTSLREQYF. CDR3 in DNA: TGTGCCAGCAGTTACGGGACTAGCTTGCGCGAGCAGTACTTC. The rearrangement uses TRBV6-6 and TRBJ2-7, with 9 bases identical to TRBD2. This CDR3 spans 14 amino acids. Trimming removed 2 bases from V and 6 bases from J; junction bases left unmatched: 5. Germline assignment: CDR1 MNHNY and CDR2 SVGAGI (reference sequence).

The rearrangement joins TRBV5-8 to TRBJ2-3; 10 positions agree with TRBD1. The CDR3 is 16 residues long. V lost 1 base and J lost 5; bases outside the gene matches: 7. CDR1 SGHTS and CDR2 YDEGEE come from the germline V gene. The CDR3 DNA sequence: TGTGCCAGCAGCTTGTCCGGGACAGGGGTTAGAGATACGCAGTATTTT. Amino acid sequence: CASSLSGTGVRDTQYF.

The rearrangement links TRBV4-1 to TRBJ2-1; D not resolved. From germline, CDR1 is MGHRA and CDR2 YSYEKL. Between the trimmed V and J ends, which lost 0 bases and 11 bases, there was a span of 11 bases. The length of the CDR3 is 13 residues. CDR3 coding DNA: TGCGCCAGCAGCCAAGATCAGGATCGTCAGCAGTTCTTC. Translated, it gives CASSQDQDRQQFF.

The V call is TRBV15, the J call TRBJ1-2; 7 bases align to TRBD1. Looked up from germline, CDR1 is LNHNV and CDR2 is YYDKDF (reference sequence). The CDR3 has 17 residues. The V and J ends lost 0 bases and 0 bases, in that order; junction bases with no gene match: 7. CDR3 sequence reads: CATSRDLGTVSNYGYTF. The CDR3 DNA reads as TGTGCCACCAGCAGAGATCTCGGGACAGTTTCTAACTATGGCTACACCTTC.

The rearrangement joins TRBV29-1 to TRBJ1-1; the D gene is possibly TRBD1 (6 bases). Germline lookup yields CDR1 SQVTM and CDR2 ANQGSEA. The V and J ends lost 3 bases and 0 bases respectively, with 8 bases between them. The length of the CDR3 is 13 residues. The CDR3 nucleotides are TGCAGCGTTGACAGGGGATTGAACACTGAAGCTTTCTTT. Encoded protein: CSVDRGLNTEAFF.

Written as DNA, the CDR3 is TGCGCCAGCAGCCAAATCGGGACAGCCGAGCAGTATTTT. Its protein is CASSQIGTAEQYF. The gene calls are TRBV4-1 and TRBJ2-3; 7 nucleotides line up with TRBD1. V gave up 2 bases and J gave up 11 bases; unmatched junction bases: 7. Germline V lookup: CDR1 MGHRA, CDR2 YSYEKL. This CDR3 contains 13 residues.

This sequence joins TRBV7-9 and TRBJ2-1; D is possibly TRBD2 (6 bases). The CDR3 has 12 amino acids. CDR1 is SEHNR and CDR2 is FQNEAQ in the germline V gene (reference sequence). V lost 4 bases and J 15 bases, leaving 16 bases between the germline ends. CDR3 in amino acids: CASSYGGQGTFF. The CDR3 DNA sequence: TGTGCCAGCAGCTATGGAGGGCAGGGTACGTTCTTC.

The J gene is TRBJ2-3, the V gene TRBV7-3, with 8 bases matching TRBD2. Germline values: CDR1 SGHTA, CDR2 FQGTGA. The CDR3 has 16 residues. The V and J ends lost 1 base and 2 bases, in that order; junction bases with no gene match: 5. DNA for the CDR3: TGTGCCAGCAGCTTAAAGGCGGGAGGTACCACAGATACGCAGTATTTT. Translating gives CASSLKAGGTTDTQYF. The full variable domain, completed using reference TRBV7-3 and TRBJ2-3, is GAGVSQTPSNKVTEKGKYVELRCDPISGHTALYWYRQSLGQGPEFLIYFQGTGAADDSGLPNDRFFAVRPEGSVSTLKIQRTERGDSAVYLCASSLKAGGTTDTQYFGPGTRLTVL.